This passage covers 2 T cell receptor beta chains from one sample sequenced in a study of T cell changes during pregnancy in multiple sclerosis. Clones were sequenced by immunoSEQ multiplex PCR, and TCRdb holds only the in-frame ones, with some missing. In the table there are about 28,000 clones, 89% of which are singletons. The sequencing used CD4+ T cells from peripheral blood mononuclear cells, collected in the second trimester of pregnancy. These receptors were taken from a female donor with multiple sclerosis, enrolled in a pregnancy study.

The chain couples TRBV6-6 to TRBJ2-2; D might be TRBD1 (5 bases). V lost 1 base and J lost 5, with 14 bases in between. Germline CDR1 is MNHNY and CDR2 is SVGAGI (reference sequence). This CDR3 is 16 amino acids long. CDR3 coding DNA: TGTGCCAGCAGTTACTTGGGGCAGGGAAGGACCGGGGAGCTGTTTTTT. This translates into CASSYLGQGRTGELFF.

The chain is built from TRBV20-1 and TRBJ2-7; D not resolved. Trimming took 2 bases from V and 1 from J, leaving 3 bases between them. The CDR3 extends over 11 amino acids. The germline gives CDR1 DFQATT, CDR2 SNEGSKA (reference sequence). In nucleotides, the CDR3 is TGCAGTGCTAGATTATCCTACGAGCAGTACTTC. Its translation: CSARLSYEQYF.